Below are 17 T cell receptor beta chains sequenced from a single sample in a study of cytotoxic CD8 clonotypes in ibrutinib-treated CLL. Here immunoSEQ multiplex PCR was the method, and the copy in TCRdb shows in-frame clones only, minus some. The sample carries 15,000 or so clones, about 61% recorded once. The source material was PBMCs, sampled after 12 months of ibrutinib treatment. Receptors originate from a human donor with chronic lymphocytic leukemia.

The sample holds a few counts of this clone. The V call is TRBV6-5, the J call TRBJ2-4, with TRBD1 matching over 7 bases. This CDR3 region has 11 residues. J gave up 10 bases and V 6 bases, and 3 bases lay outside the gene matches. Germline lookup yields CDR1 MNHEY and CDR2 SVGAGI. The CDR3 reads CASRSGGIQYF. CDR3 in DNA: TGTGCCAGCAGATCAGGGGGTATTCAGTACTTC.

This chain links TRBV4-2 with TRBJ2-5; D might be TRBD1 or TRBD2, each matching 6 bases. CDR3 size: 17 residues. Germline V gene data show CDR1 as LGHNA and CDR2 as YNFKEQ. Trimming took 3 bases from V and 6 from J, leaving 23 bases between them. The CDR3 region is CASSQGDSGPGVKTQYF. The CDR3 DNA follows: TGTGCCAGCAGCCAGGGGGATAGCGGTCCAGGGGTGAAGACCCAGTACTTC.

The rearrangement uses TRBV19 and TRBJ2-5; 10 bases align to TRBD2. The V gene end was trimmed by 6 bases and the J gene end by 5 bases; junction bases not matched to a gene: 18. Germline V CDR1 and CDR2: LNHDA, SQIVND (reference sequence). The CDR3 is 18 residues long. The CDR3 here is CASSIRGTSGRAGETQYF. The CDR3 coding sequence is TGTGCCAGTAGCATAAGGGGGACCAGCGGGAGGGCCGGGGAGACCCAGTACTTC.

J is TRBJ2-5 and V is TRBV9; D gene uncertain. The CDR3 spans 12 residues. Trimming pared 4 bases from V and 7 bases from J, leaving 11 bases between. From germline, CDR1 is SGDLS and CDR2 YYNGEE. CDR3 region: CASSTIPGTQYF. As DNA, the CDR3 is TGTGCCAGCAGCACAATCCCGGGGACCCAGTACTTC.

The gene calls are TRBV7-3 and TRBJ2-7, with a possible D match to TRBD2 (5 bases). Trimming left V 5 bases short and J 3 bases short, with 11 bases between. CDR3 length: 13 amino acids. Germline V lookup: CDR1 SGHTA, CDR2 FQGTGA. CDR3 nucleotides: TGTGCCAGCAGCAAAACCCGGGACTACGAGCAGTACTTC. Amino acids: CASSKTRDYEQYF.

In its sample, this clone was seen a few times. V gene TRBV11-2 combines with J gene TRBJ2-7; 9 positions match TRBD1. V was pared by 0 bases and J by 3 bases, with 3 bases of the junction left unmatched. Germline CDR1 and CDR2: SGHAT and FQNNGV. The CDR3 loop spans 15 amino acids. DNA of the CDR3: TGTGCCAGCAGCTTAGAGGGACAGGGATACTACGAGCAGTACTTC. Protein: CASSLEGQGYYEQYF.

The gene calls are TRBV6-4 and TRBJ2-1; 7 bases are a match to TRBD1. This CDR3 has 15 amino acids. From germline, CDR1 is MRHNA and CDR2 SNTAGT. Germline trimming cut 8 bases from V and 7 bases from J; bases unmatched to any gene: 14. The CDR3 reads CASHPESGTANEQFF. CDR3 bases: TGTGCCAGCCACCCGGAATCCGGGACAGCTAATGAGCAGTTCTTC.

The CDR3 is CASRTQGPHQPQHF. CDR3 DNA: TGTGCCAGTCGGACCCAGGGGCCCCATCAGCCCCAGCATTTT. The V and J genes are TRBV19 and TRBJ1-5; D may be TRBD1 (6 bases). The CDR3 is 14 amino acids. CDR1 LNHDA and CDR2 SQIVND come from the germline V gene (reference sequence). V lost 8 bases and J 5 bases, leaving 16 bases between the germline ends. The entire variable domain, with the rest obtained from reference TRBV19 and TRBJ1-5, is as follows: DGGITQSPKYLFRKEGQNVTLSCEQNLNHDAMYWYRQDPGQGLRLIYYSQIVNDFQKGDIAEGYSVSREKKESFPLTVTSAQKNPTAFYLCASRTQGPHQPQHFGDGTRLSIL.

The chain recombines TRBV6-1 with TRBJ1-2; D gene uncertain. This CDR3 has 14 residues. V gave up 2 bases and J gave up 4 bases, with 11 bases separating them. Germline CDR1 reads MNHNS; CDR2 reads SASEGT. This CDR3 reads CASSEPSGGYGYTF. For the CDR3, the DNA is TGTGCCAGCAGTGAACCGTCCGGCGGCTATGGCTACACCTTC.

This chain uses TRBV6-1 with TRBJ1-1; the D gene is possibly TRBD1 (6 bases). CDR1 is MNHNS and CDR2 is SASEGT in the germline V gene. Trimming shortened V by 2 bases and J by 1 base, and 14 bases separated the two germline ends. CDR3 length equals 16 residues. Written as DNA, the CDR3 is TGTGCCAGCAGTGAACTCCTCCGCAGGGGGAACACTGAAGCTTTCTTT. Amino acids: CASSELLRRGNTEAFF.

This clone was detected only a few times. The chain employs TRBV2 and TRBJ1-3, with TRBD1 identical over 7 bases. CDR1 SNHLY and CDR2 FYNNEI come from the germline V gene. The J segment lost 4 bases and the V segment lost 6 bases, leaving 9 bases of the junction unmatched. This CDR3 contains 15 residues. The DNA for the CDR3 is TGTGCCAGCAGACGCGTACAGGGGTCCGGAAACACCATATATTTT. It codes for CASRRVQGSGNTIYF.

The V call is TRBV5-5, the J call TRBJ1-5; no clear D gene. This CDR3 region has 13 residues. V dropped 1 base and J dropped 4 bases, with 6 bases sitting between them. Germline CDR1 SGHKS, CDR2 YYEKEE (reference sequence). In DNA, the CDR3 is TGTGCCAGCAGCTTGTCAGTTAATCAGCCCCAGCATTTT. Its protein product is CASSLSVNQPQHF.

V is TRBV10-3 and J is TRBJ2-2; 10 positions match TRBD2. Germline V gene data show CDR1 as ENHRY and CDR2 as SYGVKD. The ends lost 6 bases at V and 5 bases at J; junction bases unmatched: 9. This CDR3 region has 16 residues. The CDR3 loop reads CAIRSPSGSQTGELFF. The DNA of the CDR3 is TGTGCCATCAGGAGCCCTAGCGGGAGTCAGACCGGGGAGCTGTTTTTT.

This clone was found a few times. The V gene is TRBV19, the J gene TRBJ2-1; weak D call: TRBD2 (5 bases). CDR3 length: 16 residues. The germline V gene has CDR1 LNHDA and CDR2 SQIVND (reference sequence). V was cut by 3 bases and J by 10 bases, with 22 bases left in between. The CDR3 sequence is CASSISRLVAGLEQFF. DNA for the CDR3: TGTGCCAGTAGTATCTCGAGGCTAGTGGCGGGTCTAGAGCAGTTCTTC.

This clone was counted a single time. The genes are TRBV23-1 and TRBJ2-3; TRBD2 matches 7 bases. TRBV23-1 is recorded as an ORF, its role being uncertain. Trimming took 6 bases from V and 0 from J; bases not matched to a gene: 3. This CDR3 is built from 14 residues. The DNA for the CDR3 is TGCGCCAGCAGCCAGACTAGCAGCACAGATACGCAGTATTTT. Translating it yields CASSQTSSTDTQYF.

The V call is TRBV2, the J call TRBJ1-2; D is perhaps TRBD1 (6 bases). V dropped 9 bases and J dropped 8 bases, with 16 bases sitting between them. Germline V gene lookup returns CDR1 SNHLY and CDR2 FYNNEI. CDR3 size: 12 residues. The CDR3 protein is CASTGRDDGYTF. DNA of the CDR3: TGTGCCAGTACAGGGCGGGATGACGGCTACACCTTC.

The gene calls are TRBV6-5 and TRBJ2-5; possibly TRBD2 for D (5 bases). V lost 6 bases to trimming and J lost 1 base, with 15 bases between them. The V gene's germline CDR1 is MNHEY and CDR2 SVGAGI. This CDR3 spans 15 amino acids. For the CDR3, the DNA is TGTGCCAGCAGCTCTTCTAAGGGAGTCCAAGAGACCCAGTACTTC. Translated: CASSSSKGVQETQYF.